The next 26 T cell receptor beta chains were all read from a single sample in a study of T cell responses to AZD1222 COVID-19 vaccine. This table comes from immunoSEQ multiplex PCR, and its TCRdb copy is limited to in-frame clones, with some not included. The table shows about 70,000 clones, with roughly 89% occurring only once. The sample was peripheral blood, taken on day 0 of AZD1222 vaccination. Every receptor here comes from an adult in good health.

This rearrangement joins TRBV6-5 to TRBJ1-2; the D gene is possibly TRBD1 (6 bases). This CDR3 has 13 residues. With 6 bases removed from V and 8 bases from J, the gap between germline ends came to 16 bases. Germline CDR1 is MNHEY and CDR2 is SVGAGI. Here the CDR3 reads CASSMGGREGYTF. The DNA for the CDR3 is TGTGCCAGCAGCATGGGGGGCAGGGAAGGCTACACCTTC.

This chain joins TRBV6-2 or TRBV6-3 and TRBJ2-3; TRBD2 aligns across 12 bases. The CDR3 is 17 residues long. With V trimmed by 6 bases and J by 2 bases, 9 bases remained unmatched. Germline V gene sequence: CDR1 MNHEY, CDR2 SVGEGT. CDR3 region: CASSPKTSGGLTDTQYF. The CDR3 nucleotides read TGTGCCAGCAGCCCCAAGACTAGCGGGGGACTCACAGATACGCAGTATTTT.

This rearrangement joins TRBV3-1 (or the pseudogene TRBV3-2) to TRBJ1-6, with 7 bases identical to TRBD1. V was clipped by 3 bases and J by 4 bases; unmatched bases: 0. The CDR3 is made up of 14 amino acids. Germline assignment: CDR1 LGHDT and CDR2 YNNKEL (reference sequence). The CDR3 DNA follows: TGTGCCAGCAGCCAGGGACAGTATAATTCACCCCTCCACTTT. Amino acids: CASSQGQYNSPLHF.

This chain links TRBV29-1 with TRBJ2-2; D is ambiguous. The CDR3 is 11 residues long. Trimming took off 7 bases at V and 8 bases at J, with 11 bases between the two ends. Germline CDR1 reads SQVTM; CDR2 reads ANQGSEA. In DNA, the CDR3 is TGCAGCGCCCGGCGTGAAGGGGAGCTGTTTTTT. It is translated as CSARREGELFF.

This clone showed up just once. This chain connects TRBV19 to TRBJ1-1, with D possibly matching TRBD1 (5 bases). Germline CDR1 and CDR2: LNHDA and SQIVND (reference sequence). CDR3 length: 13 amino acids. V gave up 8 bases and J gave up 3 bases, with 13 bases separating them. Written as DNA, the CDR3 is TGTGCCAGTTGCGAGACAGTGGACACTGAAGCTTTCTTT. It encodes CASCETVDTEAFF.

The V gene is TRBV28, the J gene TRBJ1-3; D remains ambiguous. The CDR3 sequence is 13 residues long. V was pared by 8 bases and J by 4 bases, with 12 bases between. Germline-derived CDR1 and CDR2 are MDHEN and SYDVKM. The CDR3 region is CASAPQTGNTIYF. DNA of the CDR3: TGTGCCAGCGCCCCCCAGACCGGAAACACCATATATTTT. The full variable domain, completed using reference TRBV28 and TRBJ1-3, is DVKVTQSSRYLVKRTGEKVFLECVQDMDHENMFWYRQDPGLGLRLIYFSYDVKMKEKGDIPEGYSVSREKKERFSLILESASTNQTSMYLCASAPQTGNTIYFGEGSWLTVV.

This clone was seen just once. The V and J genes are TRBV5-1 and TRBJ2-1, with D tentatively TRBD1 (7 bases). Germline V gene data show CDR1 as SGHRS and CDR2 as YFSETQ. This CDR3 region has 13 residues. Deletions cut 8 bases from V and 6 bases from J, with 15 bases between. CDR3 coding DNA: TGCGCCAGTATGTTCCAGGGGGGCAATGAGCAGTTCTTC. Translated, it gives CASMFQGGNEQFF.

This chain joins TRBV3-1 (or the pseudogene TRBV3-2) and TRBJ1-1; TRBD1 matches at 7 bases. Germline V gene sequence: CDR1 LGHDT, CDR2 YNNKEL (reference sequence). The CDR3 is 14 residues long. The V gene end was trimmed by 4 bases and the J gene end by 3 bases; junction bases not matched to a gene: 5. Here the CDR3 reads CASSLLQGDTEAFF. CDR3 DNA sequence: TGTGCCAGCAGCCTTCTGCAGGGGGACACTGAAGCTTTCTTT.

The rearrangement joins TRBV7-2 to TRBJ1-5; perhaps TRBD1 as D (5 bases). Trimming shortened V by 5 bases and J by 6 bases, and 11 bases separated the two germline ends. The length of the CDR3 is 13 residues. Germline V gene data show CDR1 as SGHTA and CDR2 as FQGNSA. DNA of the CDR3: TGTGCCAGCAGCGGGTTCGGGGGTCAGCCCCAGCATTTT. Translation: CASSGFGGQPQHF. Combining the CDR3 with reference TRBV7-2 and TRBJ1-5 gives the whole variable domain GAGVSQSPSNKVTEKGKDVELRCDPISGHTALYWYRQSLGQGLEFLIYFQGNSAPDKSGLPSDRFSAERTGGSVSTLTIQRTQQEDSAVYLCASSGFGGQPQHFGDGTRLSIL.

This sequence joins TRBV6-5 and TRBJ2-5, with TRBD2 matching over 12 bases. Germline-derived CDR1 and CDR2 are MNHEY and SVGAGI. This CDR3 is 14 amino acids long. V trimming: 4 bases; J trimming: 3 bases; junction bases outside the gene matches: 0. The CDR3 region is CASSSSGGEETQYF. The CDR3 DNA sequence: TGTGCCAGCAGTTCTAGCGGGGGGGAAGAGACCCAGTACTTC.

This chain links TRBV5-1 with TRBJ1-2; 9 bases map to TRBD1. The CDR3 loop spans 17 amino acids. From germline, CDR1 is SGHRS and CDR2 YFSETQ. V lost 0 bases and J lost 6; bases outside the gene matches: 12. The CDR3 loop reads CASSLVGSDRGIDGYTF. The CDR3, as DNA: TGCGCCAGCAGCTTGGTCGGGTCCGACAGGGGGATTGATGGCTACACCTTC.

The chain uses TRBV7-3 and TRBJ1-6; 7 bases agree with TRBD1. The CDR3 length is 16 residues. The trim removed 5 bases at V and 7 bases at J, leaving 11 bases unmatched. Germline assignment: CDR1 SGHTA and CDR2 FQGTGA. CDR3 protein: CASSLGGGGMNSPLHF. CDR3 sequence (DNA): TGTGCCAGCAGCCTTGGAGGAGGGGGCATGAATTCACCCCTCCACTTT.

The V call is TRBV23-1, the J call TRBJ1-2; TRBD1 is a possible D gene (6 bases). TRBV23-1 is placed among ORFs of uncertain function. The ends were cut back, 7 bases at V and 6 bases at J, with 18 bases in the middle. The CDR3 spans 14 residues. Written as DNA, the CDR3 is TGCGCCAGCACCACTCGAGCAGGGGATCATGGCTACACCTTC. This sequence encodes CASTTRAGDHGYTF.

This rearrangement joins TRBV28 to TRBJ1-4; no clear D. The CDR3 consists of 14 residues. Germline V lookup: CDR1 MDHEN, CDR2 SYDVKM. V was cut by 2 bases and J by 7 bases, with 11 bases left in between. The CDR3 sequence: CASSLRPIGEKLFF. The CDR3 bases are TGTGCCAGCAGTTTACGACCAATCGGTGAAAAACTGTTTTTT.

This chain links TRBV5-6 with TRBJ2-1; 12 bases are a match to TRBD1. V shed 5 bases, J shed 9 bases, and the junction held 12 bases outside the gene matches. Germline assignment: CDR1 SGHDT and CDR2 YYEEEE. The CDR3 contains 16 residues. CDR3 sequence (DNA): TGTGCCAGCAGAAGGGGACAGGGGGCCCCCTTGGTTGAGCAGTTCTTC. This translates into CASRRGQGAPLVEQFF.

The V gene is TRBV7-3, the J gene TRBJ2-1, with 7 bases matching TRBD1. There are 15 residues in the CDR3. Trimming cost V 4 bases and J 10 bases; bases outside gene matches: 13. CDR1 and CDR2 (germline): SGHTA, FQGTGA. For the CDR3, the DNA is TGTGCCAGCAGCTCATCGGGACAGCTAACAAGCGAGCAGTTCTTC. Translated, it gives CASSSSGQLTSEQFF. The complete variable domain, with remaining parts taken from reference TRBV7-3 and TRBJ2-1, reads GAGVSQTPSNKVTEKGKYVELRCDPISGHTALYWYRQSLGQGPEFLIYFQGTGAADDSGLPNDRFFAVRPEGSVSTLKIQRTERGDSAVYLCASSSSGQLTSEQFFGPGTRLTVL.

The V gene is TRBV6-5, the J gene TRBJ2-7; 8 nucleotides align to TRBD2. CDR3 length equals 15 residues. The germline gives CDR1 MNHEY, CDR2 SVGAGI. J gave up 3 bases and V 6 bases, and 10 bases lay outside the gene matches. Here the CDR3 DNA reads TGTGCCAGCAGGACGGGCGGGGGGTCGTACTACGAGCAGTACTTC. Protein sequence: CASRTGGGSYYEQYF.

The V call is TRBV6-4, the J call TRBJ2-1; 7 positions agree with TRBD2. From germline, CDR1 is MRHNA and CDR2 SNTAGT. The CDR3 contains 20 residues. Germline trimming cut 7 bases from V and 0 bases from J; bases unmatched to any gene: 21. For the CDR3, the DNA is TGTGCCAGCATTGGTGGAAGCGGGACGGAGAGATCGAGCTCCTACAATGAGCAGTTCTTC. This encodes CASIGGSGTERSSSYNEQFF.

This rearrangement joins TRBV4-3 to TRBJ2-2; tentatively, D is TRBD1 or TRBD2 (5 bases each). V was clipped by 7 bases and J by 1 base, with 13 bases between them. The CDR3 runs 15 residues. The germline CDR1 and CDR2 sequences are LGHNA and YSLEER. CDR3 residues: CASNPGTWNTGELFF. In DNA form, the CDR3 reads TGCGCCAGCAACCCCGGGACCTGGAACACCGGGGAGCTGTTTTTT.

The rearrangement joins TRBV18 to TRBJ2-3; D unclear. V shed 0 bases and J shed 4 bases, with 14 bases lying between them. Germline V gives CDR1 KGHSH, CDR2 LQKENI. The CDR3 runs to 16 residues. The CDR3 region is CASSPPYTRSADTQYF. Written as DNA, the CDR3 is TGTGCCAGCTCACCACCGTATACACGTTCTGCAGATACGCAGTATTTT. Full variable domain (rest looked up from reference TRBV18 and TRBJ2-3): NAGVMQNPRHLVRRRGQEARLRCSPMKGHSHVYWYRQLPEEGLKFMVYLQKENIIDESGMPKERFSAEFPKEGPSILRIQQVVRGDSAAYFCASSPPYTRSADTQYFGPGTRLTVL.

This clone showed up just once. The V and J genes are TRBV7-6 and TRBJ2-7, with D possibly called TRBD1 or TRBD2 (5 bases each). The CDR3 extends over 16 amino acids. The germline V and J ends were trimmed by 1 base and 6 bases, with 19 bases remaining between them. Germline V gives CDR1 SGHVS, CDR2 FNYEAQ. The CDR3 loop reads CASSLGGVTSASEQYF. The CDR3 nucleotides are TGTGCCAGCAGCTTAGGAGGGGTTACTAGTGCAAGCGAGCAGTACTTC.

CDR3 DNA: TGTGCCAGCAGCCCGCAACCGGGGATAGGTGGCTACACCTTC. Translating it yields CASSPQPGIGGYTF. The rearrangement joins TRBV5-5 to TRBJ1-2; D uncertain. The CDR3 is made up of 14 amino acids. V lost 4 bases, J lost 7 bases, and 17 bases lay in between. The germline V gene encodes CDR1 SGHKS and CDR2 YYEKEE (reference sequence).

The chain couples TRBV28 to TRBJ2-7; 8 bases fit TRBD1. Germline CDR1 is MDHEN and CDR2 is SYDVKM. CDR3 length equals 12 residues. V dropped 8 bases and J dropped 7; count of bases not matched to a gene: 7. The CDR3 reads CASGQGQGEQYF. In DNA form, the CDR3 reads TGTGCCAGCGGACAGGGCCAGGGGGAGCAGTACTTC.

J is TRBJ1-5 and V is TRBV7-9; a possible D gene is TRBD1 (6 bases). V lost 2 bases and J lost 0, with 14 bases in between. CDR3 length equals 17 residues. Germline-derived CDR1 and CDR2 are SEHNR and FQNEAQ (reference sequence). The CDR3 DNA follows: TGTGCCAGCAGCTTATCAGGGGCCCGATATAGCAATCAGCCCCAGCATTTT. Translating gives CASSLSGARYSNQPQHF.

The rearrangement joins TRBV27 to TRBJ2-1; 7 nucleotides agree with TRBD2. The CDR3 is 14 amino acids. V lost 3 bases, J lost 8 bases, and 7 bases stayed unmatched. Per germline, CDR1 MNHEY and CDR2 SMNVEV (reference sequence). This chain's CDR3 is CASSFAGLVDEQFF. The CDR3, as DNA: TGTGCCAGCAGTTTTGCTGGACTAGTCGATGAGCAGTTCTTC.

The chain carries TRBV18 and TRBJ2-2; TRBD1 agrees at 8 bases. Unmatched junction bases numbered 7, after V lost 7 bases and J lost 6 bases. Germline V gene sequence: CDR1 KGHSH, CDR2 LQKENI. CDR3 length equals 14 residues. The CDR3 sequence: CASFGTGDSGELFF. DNA of the CDR3: TGTGCCAGCTTCGGGACAGGAGATTCCGGGGAGCTGTTTTTT.